The T cell receptor (beta chain) described here comes from a study of CD8 T cells in ankylosing spondylitis. Study-wide results and caveats: Matched synovial fluid from ankylosing spondylitis patients was reported to be enriched for disease-linked clones. Both synovial fluid and blood in reactive arthritis had previously been reported to carry some motif variants. Disease-linked clones bore a CD8+ phenotype, appearing relatively rarely in peripheral blood.

Quantitative 5'-RACE with molecular barcodes produced the TCR beta libraries. MiXCR was run by TCRdb on the 5' RACE reads, yielding one entry per CDR3 protein. The sample lists 220,000 or so distinct CDR3 sequences; roughly a tenth were seen once. There are 16 residues in the CDR3. The germline gives CDR1 SGHRS, CDR2 YFSETQ. The V and J ends lost 6 bases and 4 bases, in that order; junction bases with no gene match: 9. This clonotype was observed a handful of times. The antigen is unknown. Sequenced: blood, either unsorted or a sorted T cell fraction (not recorded which). The chain links TRBV5-1 to TRBJ2-3; 12 bases are a match to TRBD2. This TCR came from a male donor with ankylosing spondylitis or in good health (not recorded which). CDR3 in DNA: TGCGCCAGCATGCTCTTGACTAGCGGGAGCGCAGATACGCAGTATTTT. It encodes CASMLLTSGSADTQYF.